These 10 T cell receptor beta chains were all obtained from the same sample, sequenced in a study of OX40 agonist ivuxolimab in advanced cancers. Produced via immunoSEQ multiplex PCR; TCRdb's table is partial and in-frame only. This sample yields some 84,000 clones, of which about 88% are seen a single time; about 0.2% belongs to the top ten. The sequenced sample was CD4+ or CD8+ T cells sorted from blood, obtained in a trial of the OX40 agonist ivuxolimab. These TCRs come from an adult with an advanced solid tumor such as melanoma, head and neck, liver or kidney cancer.

This clone turned up a few times. This CDR3 is CASNSLAKNIQYF. CDR3 sequence (DNA): TGTGCCAGCAATAGTCTAGCCAAAAACATTCAGTACTTC. The chain carries TRBV5-8 and TRBJ2-4; D ambiguous. The CDR3 runs to 13 residues. Germline V gene sequence: CDR1 SGHTS, CDR2 YDEGEE. Trimming left V 6 bases short and J 0 bases short, with 7 bases between.

The chain joins TRBV6-1 to TRBJ2-7; 9 bases align to TRBD1. V was pared by 5 bases and J by 7 bases, with 9 bases of the junction left unmatched. This CDR3 is built from 14 residues. Germline values: CDR1 MNHNS, CDR2 SASEGT. The CDR3 spells CASSLTGGSGEQYF. For the CDR3, the DNA is TGTGCCAGCAGTTTGACAGGGGGATCGGGTGAGCAGTACTTC.

The chain carries TRBV9 and TRBJ1-1, with 9 bases lining up with TRBD1. Germline lookup yields CDR1 SGDLS and CDR2 YYNGEE. V dropped 4 bases and J dropped 1; count of bases not matched to a gene: 5. The CDR3 is 15 amino acids. The CDR3 DNA follows: TGTGCCAGCAGCCCACAGGGGGCCACGAACACTGAAGCTTTCTTT. Translating it yields CASSPQGATNTEAFF.

The chain joins TRBV7-9 to TRBJ2-5; TRBD1 is a possible D gene (6 bases). CDR3 size: 15 residues. V lost 2 bases to trimming and J lost 2 bases, with 12 bases between them. The germline CDR1 and CDR2 sequences are SEHNR and FQNEAQ (reference sequence). For the CDR3, the DNA is TGTGCCAGCAGCTTAACGGCAGGGGCGCAAGAGACCCAGTACTTC. It translates to CASSLTAGAQETQYF.

The chain links TRBV28 to TRBJ1-2; D is possibly TRBD1 (5 bases). V shed 3 bases and J shed 4 bases, with 21 bases lying between them. Germline CDR1 is MDHEN and CDR2 is SYDVKM. This CDR3 is 17 amino acids long. The CDR3 loop is CASSLRGGLGHSYGYTF. The DNA of the CDR3 is TGTGCCAGCAGTTTGCGGGGTGGTTTGGGGCACAGCTATGGCTACACCTTC.

This sequence joins TRBV30 and TRBJ2-5; D uncertain. The CDR3 covers 13 residues. CDR1 is GTSNPN, CDR2 SVGIG, per germline (reference sequence). Trimming cost V 0 bases and J 2 bases, with 7 bases left between them. The CDR3 DNA reads as TGTGCCTGGAGTGTAAACTGGCAAGAGACCCAGTACTTC. It is translated as CAWSVNWQETQYF.

In its sample, this clone was seen once. This chain links TRBV29-1 with TRBJ2-1, with D possibly matching TRBD2 (5 bases). This CDR3 comprises 14 residues. CDR1 is SQVTM and CDR2 is ANQGSEA in the germline V gene. Between the trimmed V and J ends, which lost 2 bases and 6 bases, there was a span of 14 bases. CDR3 region: CSVESGFVRNEQFF. CDR3 nucleotide sequence: TGCAGCGTTGAATCGGGGTTCGTCCGCAATGAGCAGTTCTTC.

The chain uses TRBV5-8 and TRBJ2-1; 8 bases match TRBD2. CDR3 size: 16 residues. With 3 bases clipped from V and 3 bases from J, the junction kept 8 bases outside the gene matches. Germline values: CDR1 SGHTS, CDR2 YDEGEE. This chain's CDR3 is CASSSYSGAVYNEQFF. The CDR3 coding sequence is TGTGCCAGCAGCTCCTATAGCGGGGCCGTCTACAATGAGCAGTTCTTC.

This chain uses TRBV5-5 with TRBJ1-1; the match to TRBD1 covers 7 bases. In germline, CDR1 is SGHKS, CDR2 YYEKEE (reference sequence). The V gene end was trimmed by 2 bases and the J gene end by 1 base; junction bases not matched to a gene: 5. The CDR3 loop spans 15 amino acids. For the CDR3, the DNA is TGTGCCAGCAGCTTTACCGGGACAGCGAACACTGAAGCTTTCTTT. Its translation is CASSFTGTANTEAFF.

The chain combines TRBV6-5 with TRBJ1-1, with D possibly matching TRBD1 (5 bases). From germline, CDR1 is MNHEY and CDR2 SVGAGI. The V end was cut by 0 bases, the J end by 1 base, with 12 bases between. CDR3 length: 16 residues. This chain's CDR3 is CASSYSRRTKNTEAFF. DNA for the CDR3: TGTGCCAGCAGTTACTCTCGGCGGACAAAGAACACTGAAGCTTTCTTT.